This T cell receptor (beta chain) was identified during a study of blood T cell repertoires in COVID-19. Turning to the study itself: The United States, Italy and Spain supplied acute and convalescent COVID-19 samples. From T cells, B-cell-depleted T cells, or PBMCs came the material, which was cDNA or gDNA.

The ends were cut back, 5 bases at V and 9 bases at J, with 14 bases in the middle. Germline V gene data show CDR1 as SEHNR and CDR2 as FQNEAQ (reference sequence). The CDR3 totals 13 residues. Per the original data handling: Amplification with reference gene primers provided the estimates of nucleated cell counts. Profiled with immunoSEQ multiplex PCR; TCRdb holds only in-frame clones, not every one. The V and J calls and clone size are taken from that table; D and trimming were inferred from the DNA. Among 100,000 or so clones listed, just over 85% were seen once. Sequencing was carried out using peripheral blood. The chain employs TRBV7-9 and TRBJ2-1, with unresolved D. This receptor was taken from a human donor in a cohort sampled during active COVID-19. This chain's CDR3 is CASSTDVRSEQFF. The CDR3, as DNA: TGTGCCAGCAGCACAGATGTTCGCAGTGAGCAGTTCTTC. The full variable domain, completed using reference TRBV7-9 and TRBJ2-1, is DTGVSQNPRHKITKRGQNVTFRCDPISEHNRLYWYRQTLGQGPEFLTYFQNEAQLEKSRLLSDRFSAERPKGSFSTLEIQRTEQGDSAMYLCASSTDVRSEQFFGPGTRLTVL.